This T cell receptor (beta chain) was captured by sequencing in a study of PD-L1 blockade in urothelial cancer. Study at large: Researchers looked at the blood 3 weeks (second dose) and 6 weeks after treatment began. Study-level points and caveats: Pretreatment clonality of the blood TCR repertoire below the median was predictive of superior survival.

Each PCR reaction had synthetic TCR analog templates spiked into it. Measured with immunoSEQ multiplex PCR; TCRdb has only the in-frame clones, and not every one. The repertoire holds more than 70,000 clones, roughly nine tenths seen once, with 3.4% in the top ten. Concerning this clone: What it binds is not known.

Germline V gives CDR1 SGHAT, CDR2 FQNNGV. The CDR3 is 15 residues long. The trim removed 3 bases at V and 1 base at J, leaving 3 bases unmatched. The gene calls are TRBV11-2 and TRBJ2-5, with TRBD2 identical over 9 bases. The sequence derives from a man aged 60-69 years with urothelial cancer. The source was PBMCs, collected around atezolizumab (anti-PD-L1) treatment. The CDR3 coding sequence is TGTGCCAGCAGCTTCGCGGGAGGGATCCAAGAGACCCAGTACTTC. Translated, it gives CASSFAGGIQETQYF.